This entry concerns a single T cell receptor beta chain. Its antigen specificity is not known. Base-call qualities are not available, and no considerably larger clone is one nucleotide away. This specimen comes from a study of response to subunit inactivated influenza vaccine (dated by TCRdb to 2016 to 2019). A note on the overall study: Deep quantitative T cell receptor repertoire profiling was used in the study to track responses to a trivalent subunit inactivated influenza vaccine. The study at large found these results: According to the authors, only a limited number of new T cells may be recruited by each seasonal influenza vaccination.

The library came from RT-PCR. TCRdb names Illumina HiSeq 2500 as the instrument used. TCRdb ran its own pipeline on the public reads, namely fastp trimming at Q25 and MiXCR clone calling, and kept in-frame beta chains. Under each unique CDR3 protein, matching rows form one entry showing the most common genes and DNA. This sample gives more than 400,000 distinct CDR3 sequences in total; about 7.2% of them show up just once. The leading ten clones occupy approximately 14% of the sample. V and J are trimmed by 0 bases and 4 bases, and the gene matches miss 4 bases of the junction. Via the germline V gene, CDR1 is SGHDT and CDR2 YYEEEE. The CDR3 numbers 16 residues from cysteine through phenylalanine. Left in the record is the CDR3 DNA by itself, 48 bases read in frame from the first base.

Source: PBMCs from blood, taken roughly 24 months after vaccination. The V and J genes are TRBV5-6 and TRBJ2-2, with 9 middle bases fitting TRBD1. This TCR came from a man between 50 and 75 years old who received an inactivated influenza vaccine. Donor details come from another sample of the same person, matched by shared clones. In nucleotides, the sequence is TGTGCCAGCAGCTTGGACAGGGGGCGTTTCACCGGGGAGCTGTTTTTT. The translation is CASSLDRGRFTGELFF.